This TCR beta chain comes out of a study of OX40 agonist ivuxolimab in advanced cancers. As for the study in general: At 0.01 to 10 mg/kg, ivuxolimab was administered intravenously to patients every 2 weeks.

Findings and limits, study-wide: Among T cells, CD8+ cells averaged more expanded clones than CD4+ cells.

On this clone itself: What it binds is not known.

Clones were read by immunoSEQ multiplex PCR, and TCRdb kept only the in-frame ones, dropping some. The sample includes tens of thousands of clones, about nine tenths seen only once; the top ten take roughly 6%. This specimen consisted of CD4+ or CD8+ T cells sorted from blood, obtained in a trial of the OX40 agonist ivuxolimab. The clonotype comes from an adult with an advanced solid tumor such as melanoma, head and neck, liver or kidney cancer.

The CDR3 sequence: CASSESSGNTIYF. The CDR3 nucleotides are TGTGCCAGCAGTGAGAGCTCTGGAAACACCATATATTTT. V and J are TRBV28 and TRBJ1-3; D gene unclear. Germline CDR1 MDHEN, CDR2 SYDVKM. V was trimmed by 5 bases and J by 0 bases, leaving 5 bases between them. The CDR3 has 13 amino acids.